This note documents a single T cell receptor (beta chain) sequence. Its antigen is undetermined. TCR subtype-specific primers in iRepertoire multiplex PCR prepared libraries for bulk and single-cell sequencing. Each sample contributed roughly 100-500 ng of RNA for bulk libraries. From its re-call of the multiplex PCR reads, TCRdb lists each CDR3 protein once, without DNA. Its clone listing holds thousands of distinct CDR3 sequences. CDR3 length: 14 residues. Germline V gene lookup returns CDR1 KGHDR and CDR2 SFDVKD. The patients sequenced had a carbamazepine-induced Stevens-Johnson syndrome or toxic epidermal necrolysis reaction. The sample belongs to a study of T cells in severe cutaneous drug reactions. Study results and limitations: A public TCRbeta CDR3 appeared in all seven CBZ-SJS/TEN blister samples, averaging approximately 14%. Blister cells averaged roughly 29% and PBMC around 5% TRBV12-4 in carbamazepine-induced Stevens-Johnson syndrome or toxic epidermal necrolysis patients.

This receptor was obtained from a human donor with a severe cutaneous adverse drug reaction. The rearrangement uses TRBV24-1 and TRBJ2-2; TCRdb's D call, TRBD1, is unchecked because there is no DNA. Sequencing was performed on cells from a skin blister. CDR3 amino acids: CATGGRGTAGELFF.